The rows below give T cell receptor beta chains drawn from one sample of a study of T cell changes during pregnancy in multiple sclerosis. Using immunoSEQ multiplex PCR, the repertoire was profiled, and TCRdb retains in-frame clones only, with some absent. Here the sample spans some 23,000 clones, around nine tenths being singletons. Material: CD8+ T cells from peripheral blood mononuclear cells, obtained in the first trimester of pregnancy. Receptors were obtained from a female donor in good health, enrolled as a control in a pregnancy study. CDR3s include the opening cysteine and the closing phenylalanine or tryptophan. The D gene is left open where the match is weak. For some rows the clone size is stated as once, few or many, or as a class when expanded; others skip it.

D gene	V gene	clone size	J gene	CDR3 protein	CDR3 DNA
TRBD1	TRBV5-6	NA	TRBJ1-6	CASSSPGTGADSPLHF	TGTGCCAGCAGTAGTCCCGGGACAGGGGCGGATTCACCCCTCCACTTT
NA	TRBV6-1	NA	TRBJ1-1	CASSAAGSAASAFF	TGTGCCAGCAGTGCGGCCGGGTCGGCGGCTTCGGCTTTCTTT
NA	TRBV6-1	NA	TRBJ1-2	CASTGGDYGYTF	TGTGCCAGCACGGGGGGGGACTATGGCTACACCTTC
TRBD2	TRBV9	NA	TRBJ2-7	CASSVDASGGVYEQYF	TGTGCCAGCAGCGTAGACGCCAGCGGGGGGGTCTACGAGCAGTACTTC
NA	TRBV11-1	NA	TRBJ2-7	CASSLAGGRREQYF	TGTGCCAGCAGCTTAGCGGGGGGACGTCGCGAGCAGTACTTC
NA	TRBV29-1	NA	TRBJ1-1	CSVDRTMNTEAFF	TGCAGCGTTGACAGAACTATGAACACTGAAGCTTTCTTT
NA	TRBV6-6	once	TRBJ1-3	CASSYPGQRNTIYF	TGTGCCAGCAGTTACCCGGGACAAAGAAACACCATATATTTT
TRBD2	TRBV29-1	once	TRBJ2-7	CSVSGLAGGYEQYF	TGCAGCGTATCGGGACTAGCGGGGGGGTACGAGCAGTACTTC
TRBD1	TRBV27	NA	TRBJ2-1	CASSPQGATYNEQFF	TGTGCCAGCTCCCCACAGGGGGCCACCTACAATGAGCAGTTCTTC
NA	TRBV27	NA	TRBJ1-3	CASRSGNTIYF	TGTGCCAGCCGGTCTGGAAACACCATATATTTT
TRBD1	TRBV10-1	NA	TRBJ1-6	CASSDSDRDNSPLHF	TGCGCCAGCAGTGACTCGGACAGGGATAATTCACCCCTCCACTTT
NA	TRBV6-1	NA	TRBJ1-5	CASSDFLRQRNQPQHF	TGTGCCAGCAGTGACTTTCTACGACAACGCAATCAGCCCCAGCATTTT
TRBD2	TRBV28	NA	TRBJ2-4	CASSSGGGDIQYF	TGTGCCAGCAGTAGCGGGGGGGGAGACATTCAGTACTTC
TRBD1	TRBV11-2	NA	TRBJ1-5	CASSLGTGNQPQHF	TGTGCCAGCAGCCTCGGGACAGGGAATCAGCCCCAGCATTTT
TRBD1	TRBV11-3	NA	TRBJ2-7	CASSLTGLNEQYF	TGTGCCAGCAGCTTGACAGGGTTAAACGAGCAGTACTTC
TRBD2	TRBV7-9	NA	TRBJ2-7	CASSSFKRGSWEQYF	TGTGCCAGCAGCTCATTTAAGCGCGGGAGTTGGGAGCAGTACTTC
NA	TRBV7-8	NA	TRBJ2-7	CASSLARGFYEQYF	TGTGCCAGCAGCTTGGCCAGGGGATTCTACGAGCAGTACTTC
TRBD1	TRBV2	few	TRBJ1-1	CASGQGVEAFF	TGTGCCAGCGGTCAGGGGGTTGAAGCTTTCTTT
TRBD2	TRBV29-1	NA	TRBJ2-1	CSVGGGRALDEQFF	TGCAGCGTTGGGGGCGGGAGGGCCCTCGATGAGCAGTTCTTC
NA	TRBV30	NA	TRBJ2-2	CAWSVGANTGELFF	TGTGCCTGGAGTGTAGGGGCGAACACCGGGGAGCTGTTTTTT
TRBD2	TRBV15	once	TRBJ2-5	CATSRDRRAGGLYQETQYF	TGTGCCACCAGCAGAGATCGCCGAGCGGGGGGCCTGTACCAAGAGACCCAGTACTTC
TRBD1	TRBV19	few	TRBJ2-2	CASRGQGGRTGELFF	TGTGCCAGTAGGGGACAGGGGGGCAGGACCGGGGAGCTGTTTTTT
TRBD1	TRBV19	NA	TRBJ1-1	CASSTGGNTEAFF	TGTGCCAGTAGTACAGGGGGTAACACTGAAGCTTTCTTT
NA	TRBV6-4	NA	TRBJ1-6	CASSDAAGDNSPLHF	TGTGCCAGCAGTGACGCGGCAGGGGACAATTCACCCCTCCACTTT
TRBD1	TRBV5-6	NA	TRBJ2-7	CASSSWTGISYEQYF	TGTGCCAGCAGCTCTTGGACAGGAATCTCCTACGAGCAGTACTTC
TRBD2	TRBV7-8	NA	TRBJ2-4	CASSSVTSGGPNIQYF	TGTGCCAGCAGCTCTGTGACTAGCGGGGGGCCAAACATTCAGTACTTC
TRBD1	TRBV30	NA	TRBJ2-5	CAWTSFRGPFFQETQYF	TGTGCCTGGACGTCGTTCAGGGGGCCCTTTTTTCAAGAGACCCAGTACTTC
NA	TRBV6-4	NA	TRBJ2-3	CASSSGGGETDTQYF	TGTGCCAGCAGTTCCGGGGGAGGAGAGACAGATACGCAGTATTTT
TRBD1	TRBV27	NA	TRBJ1-6	CASSPTTGGAYSPLHF	TGTGCCAGCAGTCCCACGACAGGGGGCGCGTATTCACCCCTCCACTTT
TRBD1	TRBV13	few	TRBJ2-1	CASSPRDRGHEQFF	TGTGCCAGCAGCCCCCGGGACAGGGGCCATGAGCAGTTCTTC
NA	TRBV28	NA	TRBJ2-1	CASSLGGSSYNEQFF	TGTGCCAGCAGTTTAGGAGGGAGCTCCTACAATGAGCAGTTCTTC
TRBD1	TRBV27	NA	TRBJ2-3	CASSIQGQTSTDTQYF	TGTGCCAGCAGTATACAGGGACAGACTAGCACAGATACGCAGTATTTT
TRBD1	TRBV5-1	NA	TRBJ2-7	CASSLPGQGREQYF	TGCGCCAGCAGCTTACCGGGACAGGGTCGCGAGCAGTACTTC
TRBD1	TRBV2	NA	TRBJ2-3	CASSEDGLGQGADTQYF	TGTGCCAGCAGTGAAGATGGACTGGGACAGGGAGCAGATACGCAGTATTTT
NA	TRBV27	many	TRBJ1-4	CASKDSNWANEKLFF	TGTGCCAGCAAGGACAGCAACTGGGCTAATGAAAAACTGTTTTTT
TRBD2	TRBV29-1	NA	TRBJ2-3	CSVEDGLAGGRTDTQYF	TGCAGCGTTGAAGATGGGCTAGCGGGGGGGCGGACAGATACGCAGTATTTT
TRBD2	TRBV7-8	NA	TRBJ2-7	CASTPVGTSGRSEQYF	TGTGCCAGCACCCCCGTTGGGACTAGCGGGAGGAGCGAGCAGTACTTC
NA	TRBV5-5	once	TRBJ1-1	CASSLGAPELEAFF	TGTGCCAGCAGCTTGGGGGCTCCCGAATTGGAAGCTTTCTTT
NA	TRBV5-8	NA	TRBJ2-2	CASSSFKELTGELFF	TGTGCCAGCAGCTCTTTCAAAGAACTCACCGGGGAGCTGTTTTTT
NA	TRBV10-2	NA	TRBJ1-1	CASSWGGALNTEAFF	TGCGCCAGCAGTTGGGGCGGGGCCTTGAACACTGAAGCTTTCTTT